This T cell receptor (beta chain) was obtained from a study of beta chain features in type 1 diabetes. In the case of this clone: Its target is unknown.

The CDR3 is 15 amino acids. Germline CDR1 is ENHRY and CDR2 is SYGVKD. With 4 bases removed from V and 5 bases from J, the gap between germline ends came to 14 bases. Overall study results and limits: Compared with healthy donors, patients appeared to share more similar naive, central memory and regulatory TCRB repertoires. Among all four CD4+ subsets, Type 1 diabetes patients had TCRB CDR3s that were moderately but significantly shorter.

Investigators reverse transcribed all isolated RNA, so they sequenced expressed TCRB transcripts. This table comes from immunoSEQ multiplex PCR, and its TCRdb copy is limited to in-frame clones, with some not included. Of 600,000 to 700,000 clones in the sample, over 10% were seen once. This clonotype was sampled from a man aged 30-40 years with type 1 diabetes. Sequenced: naive CD4+ T cells from blood. The V and J genes are TRBV10-3 and TRBJ1-4; D remains unclear. The CDR3 spells CAISAGGQKNEKLFF. DNA of the CDR3: TGTGCCATCAGTGCAGGCGGCCAGAAGAATGAAAAACTGTTTTTT.